This is a list of T cell receptor beta chains from one sample in a study of shared clonotypes between healthy human individuals. Clones were sequenced by immunoSEQ multiplex PCR, and TCRdb holds only the in-frame ones, with some missing. The data contain some 480,000 clones, 79% of them singletons. Sequencing was done on a sample of PBMCs. Source of these receptors: a woman in her 40s in good health. Some clones in this sample may be carry-over from other donors' samples. Each CDR3 is given with its conserved first and last residue. D genes are given only for firm matches. Size is stated for part of the rows, as once, few or many counts, or as a class when the clone is expanded.

d_call | j_call | clone_size | v_call | cdr3_aa | cdr3_nt
- | TRBJ2-5 | - | TRBV27 | CASSLLAEGGQETQYF | TGTGCCAGCAGTTTATTGGCCGAGGGCGGGCAAGAGACCCAGTACTTC
TRBD1 | TRBJ2-5 | - | TRBV27 | CASSLYGTARTQYF | TGTGCCAGCAGTTTATATGGGACAGCTCGGACCCAGTACTTC
- | TRBJ1-5 | - | TRBV29-1 | CSVVIGQQPQHF | TGCAGCGTTGTAATAGGGCAGCAGCCACAGCATTTT
- | TRBJ1-2 | - | TRBV10-2 | CASSGGGGYTF | TGCGCCAGCAGTGGTGGGGGTGGCTACACCTTC
TRBD1 | TRBJ2-7 | - | TRBV6-6 | CASSYSTGDEQYF | TGTGCCAGCAGTTACTCTACAGGGGATGAGCAGTACTTC
TRBD2 | TRBJ2-1 | few | TRBV27 | CASGPGTSRRNEQFF | TGTGCCAGCGGCCCTGGGACTAGTAGGCGCAATGAGCAGTTCTTC
TRBD2 | TRBJ2-2 | - | TRBV4-1 | CASSPAGSPGELFF | TGCGCCAGCAGCCCAGCGGGGAGTCCCGGGGAGCTGTTTTTT
TRBD1 | TRBJ2-5 | - | TRBV7-3 | CASSSDRQETQYF | TGTGCCAGCAGCTCGGACAGGCAAGAGACCCAGTACTTC
- | TRBJ1-1 | - | TRBV7-8 | CASRPGGGRGLRNTEAFF | TGTGCCAGCAGACCAGGCGGGGGAAGGGGGTTAAGAAACACTGAAGCTTTCTTT
- | TRBJ1-5 | - | TRBV28 | CASSLRGQPQHF | TGTGCCAGCAGTTTACGGGGGCAGCCCCAGCATTTT
- | TRBJ2-3 | - | TRBV4-2 | CASSQDLGRDTQYF | TGTGCCAGCAGCCAAGATCTGGGGAGAGATACGCAGTATTTT
- | TRBJ2-3 | - | TRBV4-1 | CASSQDVRTDTQYF | TGCGCCAGCAGCCAAGATGTCCGCACAGATACGCAGTATTTT
- | TRBJ2-3 | - | TRBV5-1 | CASSPGTERITDTQYF | TGCGCCAGCAGCCCCGGGACGGAGAGAATCACAGATACGCAGTATTTT
- | TRBJ1-2 | - | TRBV5-1 | CASHEGTDYGYTF | TGCGCCAGCCATGAGGGGACCGACTATGGCTACACCTTC
- | TRBJ1-2 | - | TRBV11-2 | CASSPGPNPDYGYTF | TGTGCCAGCAGCCCAGGGCCAAACCCGGACTATGGCTACACCTTC
- | TRBJ2-1 | - | TRBV11-2 | CASSLLGGSITSYNEQFF | TGTGCCAGCAGCTTACTCGGCGGCTCCATAACCTCCTACAATGAGCAGTTCTTC
TRBD2 | TRBJ2-3 | - | TRBV5-1 | CASSLASSGRGTDTQYF | TGCGCCAGCAGCTTGGCGTCTAGCGGGAGGGGCACAGATACGCAGTATTTT
- | TRBJ2-7 | - | TRBV5-1 | CASSLGGTSYEQYF | TGCGCCAGCAGCTTGGGCGGGACGTCCTACGAGCAGTACTTC
- | TRBJ2-7 | - | TRBV10-2 | CASSEASLAETYEQYF | TGCGCCAGCAGTGAGGCCTCCCTAGCTGAAACCTACGAGCAGTACTTC
- | TRBJ2-2 | - | TRBV19 | CASSPIGVTGELFF | TGTGCCAGTAGTCCAATAGGGGTCACCGGGGAGCTGTTTTTT
TRBD1 | TRBJ1-2 | - | TRBV28 | CASSSGQGGGYTF | TGTGCCAGCAGTTCGGGACAGGGTGGTGGCTACACCTTC
TRBD1 | TRBJ1-1 | - | TRBV6-6 | CASSYGTGVYTEAFF | TGTGCCAGCAGTTACGGGACAGGCGTGTATACTGAAGCTTTCTTT
- | TRBJ2-7 | - | TRBV28 | CASSAISKGGRDEQYF | TGTGCCAGCAGTGCCATATCGAAGGGGGGCAGGGACGAGCAGTACTTC
- | TRBJ2-7 | - | TRBV27 | CASSLGTVGPYEQYF | TGTGCCAGCAGTCTCGGGACGGTGGGCCCCTACGAGCAGTACTTC
- | TRBJ2-7 | - | TRBV6-1 | CASSVFRVGYEQYF | TGTGCCAGCAGTGTATTCAGGGTGGGCTACGAGCAGTACTTC
- | TRBJ1-1 | few | TRBV19 | CASSIPLAGEAFF | TGTGCCAGTAGTATACCGCTAGCGGGTGAGGCTTTCTTT
- | TRBJ2-1 | - | TRBV9 | CASSVSAGFSNEQFF | TGTGCCAGCAGCGTGAGCGCAGGGTTTTCGAATGAGCAGTTCTTC
TRBD2 | TRBJ2-5 | - | TRBV11-2 | CASTLGSGSLETQYF | TGTGCCAGCACCCTTGGCAGCGGGAGTTTAGAGACCCAGTACTTC
TRBD1 | TRBJ2-3 | - | TRBV28 | CASRRGGRTDTQYF | TGTGCCAGCAGGCGAGGGGGCCGCACAGATACGCAGTATTTT
TRBD1 | TRBJ2-7 | - | TRBV7-8 | CASSPGTGRSYEQYF | TGTGCCAGCAGCCCGGGGACAGGAAGAAGCTACGAGCAGTACTTC